This T cell receptor beta chain is drawn from a study of blood T cell repertoires in COVID-19. Profiling relied on immunoSEQ multiplex PCR, and the TCRdb table lists in-frame clones only, not all of them. Of 50,000 to 65,000 clones in the sample, 88% were seen once. V lost 1 base and J 5 bases, leaving 11 bases between the germline ends. The CDR3 is made up of 15 amino acids. Germline V lookup: CDR1 SGHAT, CDR2 FQNNGV. The sample comprised peripheral blood. The rearrangement joins TRBV11-2 to TRBJ2-2, with TRBD1 as a possible D gene (6 bases). The source is a man aged 50-59 years with active COVID-19. The CDR3 loop is CASSLGRQVTGELFF. The CDR3 bases are TGTGCCAGCAGCTTAGGCCGACAGGTTACCGGGGAGCTGTTTTTT.